This passage covers 2 T cell receptor beta chains from one sample sequenced in a study of radiation and T cells in renal cell carcinoma. Specified time point: blood 4 weeks post-SBRT, at nephrectomy. As for treatment: 15 Gy SBRT to primary tumor, nephrectomy 4 weeks later. Generated by immunoSEQ multiplex PCR, the TCRdb table keeps only in-frame clones and is missing some. The table includes about 86,000 clones, roughly 80% detected once. The material sequenced was blood, taken from a patient whose treatment included radiotherapy and nephrectomy. These receptors originate from a man aged 50-59 years with renal cell carcinoma.

The chain has TRBV2 and TRBJ1-3; a possible D gene is TRBD1 (5 bases). V shed 2 bases and J shed 4 bases, with 9 bases lying between them. The CDR3 consists of 14 residues. Germline CDR1 SNHLY, CDR2 FYNNEI. DNA of the CDR3: TGTGCCAGCAGTGAACGAGGGGCCGGAAACACCATATATTTT. It translates to CASSERGAGNTIYF. Complete variable domain (other parts from reference TRBV2 and TRBJ1-3): EPEVTQTPSHQVTQMGQEVILRCVPISNHLYFYWYRQILGQKVEFLVSFYNNEISEKSEIFDDQFSVERPDGSNFTLKIRSTKLEDSAMYFCASSERGAGNTIYFGEGSWLTVV.

This chain uses TRBV7-9 with TRBJ2-2; 7 bases fit TRBD2. V trimming: 1 base; J trimming: 1 base; junction bases outside the gene matches: 0. CDR3 length equals 15 residues. The germline CDR1 and CDR2 sequences are SEHNR and FQNEAQ (reference sequence). The CDR3 DNA reads TGTGCCAGCAGCTTAGGCGGGGGGAACACCGGGGAGCTGTTTTTT. It codes for CASSLGGGNTGELFF.